One sample yielded the 10 T cell receptor beta chains listed below, sequenced in a study of cytomegalovirus exposure and HLA in healthy donors. PCR employed 60 Vbeta and 13 Jbeta primers. The protocol was immunoSEQ multiplex PCR, while the TCRdb copy is restricted to in-frame clones and leaves out a portion. This sample has 160,000 or so clones, with over 80% found just once. Input material: PBMCs. The source is a woman between 18 and 30 years old in good health and CMV-seronegative.

The rearrangement joins TRBV4-1 to TRBJ2-1, with 14 bases that match TRBD2. The J segment lost 4 bases and the V segment lost 4 bases, leaving 0 bases of the junction unmatched. Germline loops: CDR1 MGHRA, CDR2 YSYEKL. The CDR3 runs 15 residues. The DNA of the CDR3 is TGCGCCAGCAGCCGGACTAGCGGGGGGTACAATGAGCAGTTCTTC. Residues: CASSRTSGGYNEQFF.

The CDR3 region is CASSLPRSGGVSSYEQYF. The CDR3, as DNA: TGTGCCAGCAGCTTGCCGCGGAGCGGGGGGGTCAGCTCCTACGAGCAGTACTTC. This chain links TRBV7-2 with TRBJ2-7; 10 bases are a match to TRBD2. J lost 0 bases, V lost 3 bases, and 11 bases had no gene match. The CDR3 totals 18 residues. CDR1 and CDR2 from the germline V gene are SGHTA and FQGNSA.

This chain connects TRBV6-5 to TRBJ1-3; possible D gene TRBD1, 5 bases. The CDR3 spans 11 residues. Between the trimmed V and J ends, which lost 6 bases and 13 bases, there was a span of 13 bases. Per the germline V gene, CDR1 is MNHEY and CDR2 is SVGAGI. The CDR3 DNA reads as TGTGCCAGCAGCCACGTGGGGGGGATATATTTT. Translation gives CASSHVGGIYF.

The chain joins TRBV4-1 to TRBJ2-3; D unclear. From germline, CDR1 is MGHRA and CDR2 YSYEKL. V lost 0 bases to trimming and J lost 2 bases, with 3 bases between them. The CDR3 has 13 residues. CDR3 DNA: TGCGCCAGCAGCCAAGAATACACAGATACGCAGTATTTT. Its translation: CASSQEYTDTQYF.

This sequence joins TRBV4-1 and TRBJ1-2, with TRBD1 as a possible D gene (5 bases). With 3 bases removed from V and 2 bases from J, the gap between germline ends came to 13 bases. CDR1 and CDR2 (germline): MGHRA, YSYEKL. This CDR3 is built from 15 residues. CDR3 amino acids: CASSQERQTNYGYTF. The CDR3 region has the DNA TGCGCCAGCAGCCAGGAAAGACAGACAAACTATGGCTACACCTTC.

This clone was seen at least ten times. The rearrangement joins TRBV5-6 to TRBJ1-1; weak D call: TRBD1 (5 bases). The germline V gene has CDR1 SGHDT and CDR2 YYEEEE. This CDR3 has 15 residues. Trimming took 1 base from V and 0 from J, leaving 10 bases between them. The CDR3: CASSLRGHLNTEAFF. CDR3 DNA sequence: TGTGCCAGCAGCTTGCGCGGACACTTGAACACTGAAGCTTTCTTT.

This chain links TRBV2 with TRBJ1-3; 10 bases align to TRBD1. The ends lost 5 bases at V and 7 bases at J; junction bases unmatched: 8. Germline-derived CDR1 and CDR2 are SNHLY and FYNNEI. The CDR3 runs 15 residues. CDR3 nucleotides: TGTGCCAGCAGTCGGGACAGGGGAGATAAGAACACCATATATTTT. It yields the protein CASSRDRGDKNTIYF.

The gene calls are TRBV4-2 and TRBJ2-7; 7 bases are shared with TRBD1. The length of the CDR3 is 15 residues. V was pared by 0 bases and J by 2 bases, with 4 bases of the junction left unmatched. Germline lookup yields CDR1 LGHNA and CDR2 YNFKEQ. CDR3 amino acids: CASSQDRGSPYEQYF. The CDR3 bases are TGTGCCAGCAGCCAAGACAGGGGGAGTCCCTACGAGCAGTACTTC.

The gene calls are TRBV6-6 and TRBJ2-4; TRBD1 matches at 8 bases. This CDR3 has 16 residues. Losses at the gene ends were 6 bases for V and 1 base for J; bases not matched to a gene: 8. Per the germline V gene, CDR1 is MNHNY and CDR2 is SVGAGI (reference sequence). CDR3 protein: CASSRQGSGAKNIQYF. CDR3 DNA: TGTGCCAGCAGCAGACAGGGGAGTGGGGCCAAAAACATTCAGTACTTC.

This clone occurred once. The genes are TRBV6-5 and TRBJ2-7; the D gene is possibly TRBD1 (5 bases). The V end lost 0 bases, the J end lost 0 bases, and 9 bases lay between the germline ends. This CDR3 has 15 residues. Germline CDR1 and CDR2: MNHEY and SVGAGI. The CDR3 reads CASSYSVTASYEQYF. CDR3 in DNA: TGTGCCAGCAGTTACTCCGTGACAGCCTCCTACGAGCAGTACTTC.